This T cell receptor (beta chain) appears in the sequencing data of a study of vaccination effects on CD4 cells after COVID-19. In the study overall: Post-vaccine sampling occurred a median 72 days after the second dose.

This CDR3 is 15 amino acids long. V lost 4 bases to trimming and J lost 3 bases; unmatched junction nucleotides: 7. CDR1 and CDR2 from the germline V gene are MGHRA and YSYEKL. On this clone itself: Antigen: not known.

Investigators separated out CD4+ T cells once around 10 days of culture had passed. Subjects were given two BNT162b2 or mRNA-1273 vaccine doses. Vaccine recipients had no previous SARS-CoV-2 infection; their nucleocapsid antibodies were negative. Replacing half the medium with IL-2 medium was done on days 3 and 7. TCRdb keeps only in-frame clones here, not all; method: immunoSEQ multiplex PCR. The sample records around 46,000 clones, more than 65% being singletons. The J gene is TRBJ2-5, the V gene TRBV4-1; 8 nucleotides line up with TRBD1. This sequence was found in a human donor who received a COVID-19 vaccine. Sequences were derived from CD4+ T cells from PBMCs cultured without peptide, sampled after COVID-19 vaccination. The CDR3 DNA reads as TGCGCCAGCAGCCCCCGGGACAGGAGAGAAGAGACCCAGTACTTC. Translation: CASSPRDRREETQYF.